This paragraph covers one T cell receptor (beta chain) sequence. The data were produced by immunoSEQ multiplex PCR, yet TCRdb's version contains in-frame clones alone and is incomplete. The sample has about 140,000 clones, 92% seen once. The CDR3 runs to 14 residues. V was trimmed by 3 bases and J by 0 bases, leaving 7 bases between them. Looked up from germline, CDR1 is MDHEN and CDR2 is SYDVKM. The data were taken from a study of control samples from healthy donors and cancer patients. The receptor was isolated from a man aged 25-45 years in good health. Sequenced: blood. J is TRBJ2-3 and V is TRBV28, with D uncertain. The CDR3 sequence is CASSFRLSTDTQYF. CDR3 DNA sequence: TGTGCCAGCAGTTTTCGGCTTAGCACAGATACGCAGTATTTT.